A single sample is the source of the 10 T cell receptor beta chains below, sequenced in a study of blood T cell repertoires in COVID-19 (dated by TCRdb to 2018 to 2021). The library was obtained by the immunoSEQ multiplex PCR assay. Entries here come from immuneACCESS through TCRdb and include only in-frame sequences with V and J called. Some clones fail to appear in such tables; in the studies checked, an unresolved V gene covers under half of the shortfall, and the cause of the remainder is unknown. The sample has some 240,000 clones on record, roughly 87% of them singletons. The top ten clonotypes cover around 7.2% of the sample. Sequenced input: peripheral blood. These receptors came from a man in his 60s who had recovered from COVID-19.

V and J are TRBV19 and TRBJ2-2, with D perhaps matching TRBD2 (5 bases). Trimming took 5 bases from V and 0 from J, leaving 13 bases between them. The V gene's germline CDR1 is LNHDA and CDR2 SQIVND (reference sequence). The CDR3 is 16 amino acids. The CDR3 DNA is TGTGCCAGTAGTCTCGGAGGAACTTCGAACACCGGGGAGCTGTTTTTT. Its translation: CASSLGGTSNTGELFF. Variable domain in full (rest from reference TRBV19 and TRBJ2-2): DGGITQSPKYLFRKEGQNVTLSCEQNLNHDAMYWYRQDPGQGLRLIYYSQIVNDFQKGDIAEGYSVSREKKESFPLTVTSAQKNPTAFYLCASSLGGTSNTGELFFGEGSRLTVL.

V usage is TRBV5-1 and J usage is TRBJ1-2, with D uncertain. The CDR3 is 14 amino acids. The ends were cut back, 0 bases at V and 7 bases at J, with 13 bases in the middle. Looked up from germline, CDR1 is SGHRS and CDR2 is YFSETQ. CDR3 region: CASSLDRDIPGYTF. DNA of the CDR3: TGCGCCAGCAGCTTGGACCGGGATATCCCTGGCTACACCTTC.

The genes are TRBV3-1 (or the pseudogene TRBV3-2) and TRBJ2-1, with D perhaps matching TRBD1 (6 bases). V was cut by 4 bases and J by 6 bases, with 19 bases left in between. The CDR3 runs to 16 residues. The germline V gene encodes CDR1 LGHDT and CDR2 YNNKEL (reference sequence). CDR3 coding DNA: TGTGCCAGCAGCCTCCGGACCTCTGGGGGCGTCAATGAGCAGTTCTTC. The encoded protein is CASSLRTSGGVNEQFF.

The genes are TRBV10-1 and TRBJ1-5, with D perhaps matching TRBD1 (6 bases). Germline loops: CDR1 WNHNN, CDR2 SYGVQD (reference sequence). The CDR3 is 14 residues long. The V end lost 4 bases, the J end lost 6 bases, and 13 bases lay between the germline ends. In DNA, the CDR3 is TGCGCCAGCAGTGCGGGGGGCCGGGGTCAGCCCCAGCATTTT. Translated, it gives CASSAGGRGQPQHF.

About this clone: At one end, the junction sequence differs from germline, possibly due to a read error. The chain joins TRBV7-6 to TRBJ2-7, with D perhaps matching TRBD1 (6 bases). CDR1 and CDR2 (germline): SGHVS, FNYEAQ. The CDR3 consists of 11 residues. CDR3: CASSLIGTPTF. The CDR3 nucleotides are TGTGCCAGCAGCTTAATCGGGACACCAACCTTC.

CDR3 nucleotides: TGTGCCAGCTACTCTGGAAACACCATATATTTT. Protein: CASYSGNTIYF. The V and J genes are TRBV6-5 and TRBJ1-3; D ambiguous. There are 11 residues in the CDR3. The germline CDR1 and CDR2 sequences are MNHEY and SVGAGI. Trimming shortened V by 8 bases and J by 0 bases, and 2 bases separated the two germline ends.

The chain recombines TRBV18 with TRBJ1-6; D remains ambiguous. Between the trimmed V and J ends, which lost 3 bases and 1 base, there was a span of 10 bases. The CDR3 totals 16 residues. Per the germline V gene, CDR1 is KGHSH and CDR2 is LQKENI. This CDR3 is CASSPTVMSYNSPLHF. The CDR3, as DNA: TGTGCCAGCTCACCGACTGTAATGTCCTATAATTCACCCCTCCACTTT. Using reference TRBV18 and TRBJ1-6 for the parts outside the CDR3, the full variable domain is NAGVMQNPRHLVRRRGQEARLRCSPMKGHSHVYWYRQLPEEGLKFMVYLQKENIIDESGMPKERFSAEFPKEGPSILRIQQVVRGDSAAYFCASSPTVMSYNSPLHFGNGTRLTVT.

The chain has TRBV12-5 and TRBJ1-2, with a possible D match to TRBD1 (5 bases). CDR3 length equals 17 residues. Germline V gene sequence: CDR1 LGHNT, CDR2 FRNRAP. V was trimmed by 3 bases and J by 8 bases, leaving 25 bases between them. The CDR3 DNA is TGTGCTAGTGGTTTCCCCCTAGGGACTGGACGAGGGAGCGGCTACACCTTC. It specifies CASGFPLGTGRGSGYTF. Drawing the rest from reference TRBV12-5 and TRBJ1-2, the complete variable domain is DARVTQTPRHKVTEMGQEVTMRCQPILGHNTVFWYRQTMMQGLELLAYFRNRAPLDDSGMPKDRFSAEMPDATLATLKIQPSEPRDSAVYFCASGFPLGTGRGSGYTFGSGTRLTVV.

This sequence joins TRBV29-1 and TRBJ1-2; TRBD1 might be the D (6 bases). CDR3 length: 12 amino acids. Germline CDR1 reads SQVTM; CDR2 reads ANQGSEA. Trimming stripped 7 bases from V and 5 bases from J, with 14 bases between. CDR3 amino acids: CSGGRVGYGYTF. DNA for the CDR3: TGCAGCGGGGGGCGGGTTGGATATGGCTACACCTTC.

This clone showed up just once. Other DNA sequences of this sample code for an identical CDR3. This chain uses TRBV12-3 or TRBV12-4 with TRBJ1-1; D is unclear. V was cut by 6 bases and J by 7 bases, with 6 bases left in between. The CDR3 is 10 amino acids. This CDR3 reads CASSPGEAFF. CDR3 DNA: TGTGCCAGCAGCCCGGGTGAAGCTTTCTTT.